Each of the 18 T cell receptor beta chains below was sequenced from the same sample in a study of blood T cell repertoires in COVID-19. Clones were read by immunoSEQ multiplex PCR, and TCRdb kept only the in-frame ones, dropping some. The sample lists under 250,000 clones, 75% to 85% occurring once. Sequencing used peripheral blood. These receptors were collected from a human donor in a cohort sampled during active COVID-19.

This rearrangement joins TRBV12-3 or TRBV12-4 to TRBJ1-1; D is uncertain. This CDR3 is 13 amino acids long. V was cut by 7 bases and J by 5 bases, with 14 bases left in between. CDR3 sequence reads: CASTVGGETEAFF. DNA for the CDR3: TGTGCCAGCACCGTTGGCGGAGAAACTGAAGCTTTCTTT.

The chain employs TRBV18 and TRBJ1-4; tentatively, D is TRBD1 (6 bases). This CDR3 is built from 17 residues. The germline V gene has CDR1 KGHSH and CDR2 LQKENI. V was clipped by 0 bases and J by 2 bases, with 13 bases between them. CDR3 region: CASSPPTGPQTNEKLFF. Here the CDR3 DNA reads TGTGCCAGCTCACCACCGACAGGCCCCCAGACTAATGAAAAACTGTTTTTT.

This sequence joins TRBV19 and TRBJ1-1; 10 bases agree with TRBD1. The CDR3 contains 17 residues. CDR1 and CDR2 from the germline V gene are LNHDA and SQIVND (reference sequence). The trim removed 9 bases at V and 0 bases at J, leaving 13 bases unmatched. CDR3 sequence: CASAGTGVSDMNTEAFF. DNA for the CDR3: TGTGCCAGCGCCGGGACAGGGGTTTCTGATATGAACACTGAAGCTTTCTTT.

The V gene is TRBV18, the J gene TRBJ2-7; 10 positions agree with TRBD2. From germline, CDR1 is KGHSH and CDR2 LQKENI. The length of the CDR3 is 15 residues. V lost 6 bases, J lost 2 bases, and 7 bases stayed unmatched. The CDR3 sequence is CASSPSLAGAYEQYF. As DNA, the CDR3 is TGTGCCAGCTCCCCGAGTCTAGCGGGGGCCTACGAGCAGTACTTC.

The V and J genes are TRBV25-1 and TRBJ1-1; weak D call: TRBD1 (5 bases). Germline CDR1 MGHDK, CDR2 SYGVNS. The V end lost 8 bases, the J end lost 5 bases, and 15 bases lay between the germline ends. The CDR3 covers 13 residues. Here the CDR3 reads CASLKRGETEAFF. CDR3 nucleotide sequence: TGTGCCAGCCTAAAGCGGGGGGAAACTGAAGCTTTCTTT.

CDR3 DNA sequence: TGCGCCAGCAGGTCCGGGACTAGCGGGTCCCTAGGCTACAATGAGCAGTTCTTC. Protein product: CASRSGTSGSLGYNEQFF. The chain combines TRBV5-1 with TRBJ2-1, with 12 bases aligning to TRBD2. Germline loops: CDR1 SGHRS, CDR2 YFSETQ. The CDR3 length is 18 residues. V shed 5 bases, J shed 3 bases, and the junction held 12 bases outside the gene matches.

CDR3 DNA: TGCAGTGCTAGTGGACTACTCCAAGAGACCCAGTACTTC. As protein: CSASGLLQETQYF. This chain connects TRBV20-1 to TRBJ2-5; tentatively, D is TRBD2 (6 bases). This CDR3 contains 13 residues. Germline V lookup: CDR1 DFQATT, CDR2 SNEGSKA (reference sequence). Trimming shortened V by 3 bases and J by 1 base, and 9 bases separated the two germline ends.

The V gene is TRBV11-2, the J gene TRBJ2-7, with TRBD2 matching 7 bases. The CDR3 runs 14 residues. Per the germline V gene, CDR1 is SGHAT and CDR2 is FQNNGV. J lost 4 bases, V lost 3 bases, and 6 bases had no gene match. The CDR3 DNA is TGTGCCAGCAGCTTCGCGGGAGCACTATACGAGCAGTACTTC. This sequence encodes CASSFAGALYEQYF. Full variable domain (remainder filled in from reference TRBV11-2 and TRBJ2-7): EAGVAQSPRYKIIEKRQSVAFWCNPISGHATLYWYQQILGQGPKLLIQFQNNGVVDDSQLPKDRFSAERLKGVDSTLKIQPAKLEDSAVYLCASSFAGALYEQYFGPGTRLTVT.

The chain couples TRBV19 to TRBJ1-2; D gene ambiguous. Germline values: CDR1 LNHDA, CDR2 SQIVND (reference sequence). V lost 8 bases and J lost 1, with 11 bases in between. This CDR3 has 13 amino acids. This CDR3 is CASGQELNYGYTF. CDR3 in DNA: TGTGCCAGTGGTCAGGAACTTAACTATGGCTACACCTTC.

The V gene is TRBV7-8, the J gene TRBJ2-7; TRBD2 matches at 8 bases. This CDR3 is built from 16 residues. Losses at the gene ends were 5 bases for V and 2 bases for J; bases not matched to a gene: 11. The V gene's germline CDR1 is SGHVS and CDR2 FQNEAQ. CDR3 amino acids: CASSKIAGRRTYEQYF. CDR3 bases: TGTGCCAGCAGCAAAATAGCGGGACGGCGTACCTACGAGCAGTACTTC.

This clone came up a few times. Sequence at one end of the junction differs from germline and may be a read error. The genes are TRBV13 and TRBJ1-1; 8 bases are a match to TRBD1. The CDR3 runs to 15 residues. Germline CDR1 is PRHDT and CDR2 is FYEKMQ (reference sequence). The CDR3 nucleotides read TGTGCCAGCAGCCTAGGACAGGGTCTGAGCACTGAAGCTTTCTTT. This translates into CASSLGQGLSTEAFF.

The rearrangement links TRBV11-2 to TRBJ2-7, with D hard to call. CDR3 length equals 15 residues. The germline V and J ends were trimmed by 0 bases and 2 bases, with 11 bases remaining between them. Germline assignment: CDR1 SGHAT and CDR2 FQNNGV. In DNA form, the CDR3 reads TGTGCCAGCAGCTTAGATTCTGGCCTGACCTACGAGCAGTACTTC. It is translated as CASSLDSGLTYEQYF.

Worth noting for this clone: Other DNA sequences in the same sample also yield this CDR3. The rearrangement joins TRBV27 to TRBJ2-1, with 10 positions matching TRBD2. CDR1 MNHEY and CDR2 SMNVEV come from the germline V gene (reference sequence). The J segment lost 8 bases and the V segment lost 2 bases, leaving 3 bases of the junction unmatched. The CDR3 is made up of 14 amino acids. The CDR3, as DNA: TGTGCCAGCAGTTTAAGCGGGAGGGGCGATGAGCAGTTCTTC. Translated: CASSLSGRGDEQFF.

The gene calls are TRBV24-1 and TRBJ1-2; D not resolved. This CDR3 has 13 residues. Looked up from germline, CDR1 is KGHDR and CDR2 is SFDVKD. V was trimmed by 3 bases and J by 6 bases, leaving 10 bases between them. The CDR3 DNA follows: TGTGCCACCAGTGATCCAGGAAACCATGGCTACACCTTC. Translating it yields CATSDPGNHGYTF.

The V and J genes are TRBV11-2 and TRBJ2-7, with 7 bases identical to TRBD1. The CDR3 is 14 amino acids. Germline V CDR1 and CDR2: SGHAT, FQNNGV. V shed 1 base and J 5 bases; nucleotides not matched to a gene: 5. Here the CDR3 reads CASSLVGQGDEQYF. CDR3 in DNA: TGTGCCAGCAGCTTAGTGGGGCAGGGGGACGAGCAGTACTTC.

The rearrangement joins TRBV28 to TRBJ1-6; possibly TRBD1 for D (5 bases). Between the trimmed V and J ends, which lost 1 base and 10 bases, there was a span of 14 bases. Per the germline V gene, CDR1 is MDHEN and CDR2 is SYDVKM. The CDR3 runs 15 residues. In nucleotides, the CDR3 is TGTGCCAGCAGTTTATCAGGGACTCGGGACTCACCCCTCCACTTT. Translation gives CASSLSGTRDSPLHF. Supplemented by reference TRBV28 and TRBJ1-6, the full variable domain reads DVKVTQSSRYLVKRTGEKVFLECVQDMDHENMFWYRQDPGLGLRLIYFSYDVKMKEKGDIPEGYSVSREKKERFSLILESASTNQTSMYLCASSLSGTRDSPLHFGNGTRLTVT.

The rearrangement joins TRBV12-3 or TRBV12-4 to TRBJ1-1; TRBD1 might be the D (5 bases). Trimming took 7 bases from V and 0 from J, leaving 9 bases between them. The CDR3 has 13 residues. CDR3: CASTMTVNTEAFF. As DNA, the CDR3 is TGTGCCAGCACCATGACAGTGAACACTGAAGCTTTCTTT.

The chain uses TRBV29-1 and TRBJ2-3; 11 bases align to TRBD2. This CDR3 has 18 residues. CDR1 is SQVTM, CDR2 ANQGSEA, per germline. The junction had 9 bases not matched to a gene; V was cut back by 1 base and J by 0 bases. CDR3 DNA: TGCAGCGTTGAAGCGGGCCTAGCGGGAGGAGGTAGCACAGATACGCAGTATTTT. Amino acid sequence: CSVEAGLAGGGSTDTQYF.